A selection of T cell receptor beta chains follows, all from one sample in a study of T-cell reconstitution after alpha-beta-depleted transplantation in children. Each CDR3 protein gets one entry after TCRdb re-called the PCR reads with MiXCR. This table has around 490,000 distinct CDR3 sequences, about an eighth appearing once. Sequencing was performed on PBMCs, mostly from graft donor cells, taken 180 days after TCRalphabeta/CD19-depleted stem cell transplant. The receptors here all came from a female patient between 2 and 10 years old who had a stem cell transplant for aplastic anemia, so the T cells may come from the graft donor. CDR3s include the opening cysteine and the closing phenylalanine or tryptophan. Each record gives: V gene, J gene, CDR3 protein.

>TRBV29-1|TRBJ2-7
CSVEPPGAYEQYF
>TRBV9|TRBJ2-5
CASSVGPDGTQYF
>TRBV5-1|TRBJ1-1
CASSLDKNTEAFF
>TRBV14|TRBJ1-1
CASSQGVRGDTEAFF
>TRBV10-3|TRBJ2-1
CAISGGLAGEVTYNEQFF
>TRBV15|TRBJ1-4
CATSPLRQGHEKLFF
>TRBV7-9|TRBJ2-1
CASGNRPDLNEQFF
>TRBV20-1|TRBJ1-2
CSAPEVGGGETF
>TRBV5-1|TRBJ2-1
CASSLEGLAGNNEQFF
>TRBV7-2|TRBJ2-3
CASSLQGRSTDTQYF
>TRBV11-3|TRBJ2-1
CASSLDVREGGYNEQFF
>TRBV5-1|TRBJ1-5
CASSLRPGPSNQPQHF
>TRBV7-8|TRBJ1-1
CASSFDGRAEAFF
>TRBV7-9|TRBJ1-5
CASSLARGSNQPQHF
>TRBV5-1|TRBJ2-1
CASSFGGLAGAFNEQFF
>TRBV18|TRBJ2-3
CASSPVASGRPDTQYF
>TRBV27|TRBJ1-2
CASSGGYYGYTF
>TRBV12-3/TRBV12-4|TRBJ2-7
CASSMGTGTQEQYF
>TRBV25-1|TRBJ2-2
CASSAQGPGELFF
>TRBV20-1|TRBJ1-2
CSATRQGYYGYTF
>TRBV6-5|TRBJ2-2
CASSYSRGAGELFF
>TRBV4-3|TRBJ1-3
CASRIYYETGPGNTIYF
>TRBV12-3/TRBV12-4|TRBJ2-5
CASSPSGRAQLPQYF
>TRBV12-3/TRBV12-4|TRBJ1-2
CASSLERNNYGYTF
>TRBV18|TRBJ1-5
CASSPHRANQPQHF
>TRBV7-2|TRBJ2-2
CASSLAADLAGELFF
>TRBV7-2|TRBJ1-2
CASSLVVIDRNYGYTF
>TRBV4-3|TRBJ2-1
CASSQPPGLAFNEQFF
>TRBV12-3/TRBV12-4|TRBJ1-1
CASSSGPGLNTEAFF
>TRBV11-2|TRBJ2-1
CASSSLQRQGYEQFF
>TRBV7-9|TRBJ1-1
CASTQTGNTEAFF
>TRBV25-1|TRBJ2-5
CASSDIQGETQYF
>TRBV18|TRBJ2-4
CASSPPGDRAAKNIQYF
>TRBV5-1|TRBJ1-5
CASSLGQGYNQPQHF